This T cell receptor beta chain came from a study of T-cell reconstitution after alpha-beta-depleted transplantation in children. General observations from the study: High day-60 TCRbeta diversity in some patients came from surviving recipient T cells and thymic progenitors. About two months after transplant, alpha-beta T cells reportedly came from several hundred expanded graft clones. T cells produced anew were the main source of T-cell counts and diversity one year after transplant.

Construction of the TCRbeta library involved unique molecular identifiers. TCRdb ran MiXCR on the PCR reads and lists one entry per CDR3 protein. This sample carries approximately 79,000 distinct CDR3 sequences, about a sixth of them seen once, and the ten largest clones take 51%. Looked up from germline, CDR1 is MNHEY and CDR2 is SMNVEV (reference sequence). Germline trimming cut 2 bases from V and 2 bases from J; bases unmatched to any gene: 17. This CDR3 has 19 residues. With regard to this clonotype: Its antigen remains unidentified.

The material sequenced was PBMCs, mostly from graft donor cells, taken 360 days after TCRalphabeta/CD19-depleted stem cell transplant. J is TRBJ2-7 and V is TRBV27; TRBD1 aligns across 8 bases. The receptor was derived from a male patient under 10 years old who had a stem cell transplant for acute lymphoblastic leukemia, so the T cells may come from the graft donor. In DNA form, the CDR3 reads TGTGCCAGCAGTTTAAGGGGGACAGGTGGACGATTTTTCACCTACGAGCAGTACTTC. Protein: CASSLRGTGGRFFTYEQYF.